The clone carrying this TCR beta chain has a single count. Its antigen is unidentified. The data originate from a study of OX40 agonist ivuxolimab in advanced cancers. Background on the study: The study treated patients with ivuxolimab, an agonistic anti-OX40 (CD134) antibody. Each dose-escalation patient presented with hepatocellular carcinoma, melanoma, renal cell or head and neck cancer. Study-wide results and limits: Specificity for antigen went undetermined in the expanded peripheral T cells. More expanded clones were seen, on average, in CD8+ T cells than in CD4+.

The germline gives CDR1 SGHTA, CDR2 FQGNSA. The CDR3 contains 17 residues. The V end was cut by 6 bases, the J end by 7 bases, with 26 bases between. Produced via immunoSEQ multiplex PCR; TCRdb's table is partial and in-frame only. Among fewer than 20,000 clones listed, around 80% were seen once. Material: CD4+ or CD8+ T cells sorted from blood, obtained in a trial of the OX40 agonist ivuxolimab. The V and J genes are TRBV7-2 and TRBJ2-3; TRBD1 or TRBD2 may be the D gene (5 bases each). The receptor was isolated from an adult with an advanced solid tumor such as melanoma, head and neck, liver or kidney cancer. The CDR3 region is CASREPRGSAPDHTQYF. CDR3 sequence (DNA): TGTGCCAGCAGAGAACCGAGGGGTAGCGCTCCCGACCATACGCAGTATTTT.